These 14 T cell receptor beta chains were sequenced from one sample in a study of graft-versus-host responses after intestinal transplantation. Profiling relied on immunoSEQ multiplex PCR, and the TCRdb table lists in-frame clones only, not all of them. The sample gives fewer than 25,000 clones, about 48% of which show up once; around 1.5% is in the top ten. Stimulators, approximately 200,000 irradiated and violet-dye-labeled cells, were plated with approximately 200,000 CFSE-labeled responder cells. The sequences come from alloreactive CD8+ T cells from a mixed lymphocyte reaction culture, collected before transplantation. Stated subset: CFSE-low proliferating T cells sorted from approximately 6-day pre-transplant mixed lymphocyte reaction (GvH or HvG direction). The receptor source for this set is a human patient who was an organ donor for intestinal transplantation.

This clone was observed a handful of times. The chain uses TRBV18 and TRBJ2-3; the match to TRBD1 covers 8 bases. The junction had 3 bases not matched to a gene; V was cut back by 3 bases and J by 4 bases. CDR1 is KGHSH and CDR2 is LQKENI in the germline V gene. The CDR3 length is 14 residues. In nucleotides, the CDR3 is TGTGCCAGCTCACCGTGGACAGGGCCAGATACGCAGTATTTT. Its protein product is CASSPWTGPDTQYF.

The J gene is TRBJ1-3, the V gene TRBV5-6, with D uncertain. Trimming took off 4 bases at V and 8 bases at J, with 16 bases between the two ends. This CDR3 is built from 14 residues. Germline loops: CDR1 SGHDT, CDR2 YYEEEE. This CDR3 reads CASSAQDVGYTIYF. DNA of the CDR3: TGTGCCAGCAGCGCCCAGGACGTGGGTTACACCATATATTTT.

The chain joins TRBV21-1 to TRBJ2-7; the D call TRBD1 from the table was never checked on the DNA. TRBV21-1 is recorded as a pseudogene. CDR3 size: 15 residues. CDR3 nucleotide sequence: TGTGCCAGCAGCAAAGGGGACAGGGGTAGCTACGAGCAGTACTTC. This encodes CASSKGDRGSYEQYF.

The rearrangement joins TRBV4-1 to TRBJ2-2; D could derive from TRBD1 or TRBD2 (7 bases each). CDR1 MGHRA and CDR2 YSYEKL come from the germline V gene. The CDR3 is 17 residues long. The V end lost 8 bases, the J end lost 1 base, and 20 bases lay between the germline ends. CDR3 bases: TGCGCCAGCCTGGGAGGGATTAGACAGGGGAACACCGGGGAGCTGTTTTTT. Protein: CASLGGIRQGNTGELFF.

J is TRBJ1-6 and V is TRBV21-1; the D call of TRBD1 is as the table states it, not checked on the DNA. TRBV21-1 is marked as a pseudogene. CDR3 length equals 15 residues. The CDR3 DNA follows: TGTGCCAGCACCCGACAGGCCCTCTATAATTCACCCCTCCACTTT. This sequence encodes CASTRQALYNSPLHF.

In this sample, this clone turned up a few times. The V call is TRBV4-2, the J call TRBJ2-3, with a possible D match to TRBD2 (7 bases). The V gene's germline CDR1 is LGHNA and CDR2 YNFKEQ. Trimming shortened V by 0 bases and J by 1 base, and 11 bases separated the two germline ends. The length of the CDR3 is 16 residues. The CDR3 loop is CASSQDEGGGTDTQYF. Written as DNA, the CDR3 is TGTGCCAGCAGCCAAGATGAGGGGGGGGGCACAGATACGCAGTATTTT.

This chain uses TRBV14 with TRBJ1-6; 7 bases are a match to TRBD1. Germline-derived CDR1 and CDR2 are SGHDN and FVKESK. This CDR3 region has 18 residues. With V trimmed by 2 bases and J by 0 bases, 7 bases remained unmatched. The CDR3 sequence: CASSQSRTGYSYNSPLHF. In nucleotides, the CDR3 is TGTGCCAGCAGCCAATCTAGGACAGGCTACTCCTATAATTCACCCCTCCACTTT.

This chain joins TRBV7-9 and TRBJ2-7; TRBD1 agrees at 9 bases. Per the germline V gene, CDR1 is SEHNR and CDR2 is FQNEAQ (reference sequence). With V trimmed by 5 bases and J by 2 bases, 7 bases remained unmatched. This CDR3 is 15 amino acids long. CDR3 nucleotides: TGTGCCAGCAGCAGACCGGGACAGGGTACCTACGAGCAGTACTTC. Encoded protein: CASSRPGQGTYEQYF.

The chain couples TRBV7-2 to TRBJ1-2; D gene unclear. The germline V gene has CDR1 SGHTA and CDR2 FQGNSA. The CDR3 spans 12 residues. With 3 bases removed from V and 6 bases from J, the gap between germline ends came to 8 bases. Here the CDR3 reads CASSFGTDGYTF. As DNA, the CDR3 is TGTGCCAGCAGCTTTGGAACGGATGGCTACACCTTC.

For the CDR3, the DNA is TGTGCCAGCAGCTTAGTAGGGGGCGACCCCTACGAGCAGTACTTC. It yields the protein CASSLVGGDPYEQYF. The chain recombines TRBV7-2 with TRBJ2-7, with TRBD1 matching 7 bases. V shed 1 base, J shed 2 bases, and the junction held 5 bases outside the gene matches. In germline, CDR1 is SGHTA, CDR2 FQGNSA. CDR3 size: 15 residues.

V and J are TRBV9 and TRBJ2-5; D not certain. CDR1 and CDR2 from the germline V gene are SGDLS and YYNGEE. V was shortened by 3 bases and J by 9 bases, with 12 bases between the two germline ends. This CDR3 spans 12 amino acids. For the CDR3, the DNA is TGTGCCAGCAGCGGGTTAGGATATGCCCAGTACTTC. Protein sequence: CASSGLGYAQYF.

This chain links TRBV7-9 with TRBJ2-2; the match to TRBD1 covers 9 bases. V lost 0 bases, J lost 5 bases, and 13 bases stayed unmatched. The CDR3 consists of 19 residues. The germline V gene encodes CDR1 SEHNR and CDR2 FQNEAQ (reference sequence). The CDR3 DNA follows: TGTGCCAGCAGCTTAGCGCTTAAACAGGGGGCCCCCCTTACCGGGGAGCTGTTTTTT. Protein product: CASSLALKQGAPLTGELFF.

This clone was observed a handful of times. The rearrangement links TRBV5-5 to TRBJ2-3, with TRBD1 identical over 7 bases. The germline V gene encodes CDR1 SGHKS and CDR2 YYEKEE (reference sequence). The junction had 9 bases not matched to a gene; V was cut back by 3 bases and J by 5 bases. The CDR3 runs to 15 residues. CDR3 DNA sequence: TGTGCCAGCAGCTATCCCGACAGGGAAGAAGATACGCAGTATTTT. Protein: CASSYPDREEDTQYF.

V and J are TRBV10-1 and TRBJ2-7; 8 positions match TRBD2. The V segment lost 4 bases and the J segment 3 bases; nucleotides outside the gene matches: 5. The CDR3 is 14 residues long. Germline CDR1 WNHNN, CDR2 SYGVQD (reference sequence). DNA of the CDR3: TGCGCCAGCAGTGGAGAAGCGGGAGACTACGAGCAGTACTTC. It yields the protein CASSGEAGDYEQYF.